This TCR beta chain comes out of a study of T cells in Graves' hyperthyroidism and ophthalmopathy (dated by TCRdb to the late 2010s). For the study in its entirety: Peripheral blood samples were taken at initial diagnosis, before any treatment was given. Prospective prediction of ophthalmopathy was tested in an independent validation cohort of 18 hyperthyroidism patients and some 17 patients who later progressed to ophthalmopathy. The 100 discovery patients were divided at random into training and test sets in a 7:3 ratio. The paper describes TCR Vbeta CDR3 sequencing of 135 peripheral blood samples, made up of roughly 45 ophthalmopathy patients, around 73 hyperthyroidism patients and 17 progressor patients. After sampling, hyperthyroidism patients received methimazole starting at 30 mg daily, and ophthalmopathy patients received high-dose intravenous methylprednisolone. The study also compared thyroid tissue and blood T-cell repertoires from 6 or 7 Graves' hyperthyroidism patients. TCR V-J signatures able to tell the groups apart were searched for in a discovery cohort of about a hundred patients, of whom more than 40 had Graves' ophthalmopathy and around 56 had stable Graves' hyperthyroidism.

A patient counted as having stable Graves' hyperthyroidism if no progression to ophthalmopathy occurred over 18 months of follow-up. Hyperthyroidism patients were newly diagnosed, had a disease duration of under 2 months, and were aged 18 to 65 years. Any patient with an uncontrolled infection, another autoimmune disease, pregnancy or lactation was excluded. Diagnoses were established on the basis of clinical symptoms, serum thyroxine and TRAb, thyroid ultrasound, and orbital computed tomography. PBMCs were separated from roughly 9.6 ml of fresh peripheral blood using Ficoll-Paque density gradient centrifugation. Total RNA was extracted with Trizol reagent, and quality was checked on an Agilent 2100 Bioanalyzer. Beyond this particular receptor, the publication reports: Blood samples also contained most of the expanded thyroid clonotypes (frequency above 0.001), which suggests that blood repertoires may reflect thyroid immune responses. In validation, the model predicted progression to ophthalmopathy with 55% to 71% sensitivity and 72.22% specificity, a median of roughly seven months before onset. Ophthalmopathy was separated from stable hyperthyroidism by a 13 V-J signature model, with roughly 88% sensitivity and roughly 81% specificity obtained in cross-validation and 80%/75% obtained in testing. No statistical method was used to fix the sample size in advance, and group allocation was not hidden from the investigators.

TCR beta CDR3 regions were amplified from RNA transcripts. The first round of RT-PCR for the TCR CDR3 was performed with the HTBI primer set and the Qiagen OneStep RT-PCR kit. Libraries were constructed in a second round of multiplex PCR, after which size selection and purification were performed. Paired-end sequencing of the libraries was performed with 100 bp reads on an Illumina HiSeq2000. The authors' analysis ran thus. SOAPnuke was used to process the raw data, throwing out any read that contained adapters or uncalled bases, had a mean Phred below 15, or lacked an exact constant-primer or identifier match. COPE v1.2.5 was used to merge high-quality paired reads, and clonotypes were defined as unique nucleotide sequences. MiTCR v1.1 was used to align clonotypes to the IMGT TRBV, TRBD and TRBJ reference segments. The analysis was restricted to V-J combinations with a frequency above 0.0001, which together covered about 99% of the repertoires. A TCS score was defined as the ratio between F50 (clonal expansion) and ExV (chaos), using BLOSUM62-based TCRdist between CDR3 peptides within each V-J. Welch's t-statistics and random forest reduced 514 V-J features to 13, which were used in a naive Bayes classifier (R e1071). The public reads were reprocessed in TCRdb via fastp at Q25 and MiXCR, keeping in-frame beta chains. Each CDR3 protein appears once, grouped with its most common genes and DNA. The V and J calls follow TCRdb's processing rather than the paper's. This sample has about 710,000 distinct CDR3 sequences in its table, and 16% of those were observed once. 8.4% of the sample is taken by the ten largest.

This clonotype showed up many times. Its specific antigen is unknown. No base quality values were provided; no much bigger clone lies one nucleotide off. This sequence was found in a man aged 18 to 29 with Graves' hyperthyroidism. The material sequenced was blood.

CDR3 region: CASRQDSGGGQPQHF. The DNA is as follows: TGTGCCAGCAGACAAGACTCCGGAGGTGGTCAGCCCCAGCATTTT. The sequence is built from TRBV2 and TRBJ1-5, with the identity of the D gene unclear. Per the germline V gene, SNHLY is the CDR1 and FYNNEI is the CDR2. The trim is 6 bases for V and 6 bases for J, with a gap of 18 bases between the germline ends. Including the terminal cysteine and phenylalanine, the CDR3 comprises 15 residues. This entry keeps only the CDR3 DNA: 45 bases, framed from base 1.